A selection of T cell receptor beta chains follows, all from one sample in a study of tumor-infiltrating lymphocytes in primary liver carcinoma. TCRdb called the multiplex PCR reads again in MiXCR, with one record for every CDR3 protein. This table has approximately 190,000 distinct CDR3 sequences, roughly 80% appearing once. Sequenced sample: tumor tissue from primary liver carcinoma. The receptors shown here come from a man between 40 and 49 years old with primary liver carcinoma and hepatitis B virus infection. Each CDR3 is given with its conserved first and last residue. D genes are given only for firm matches. Clone size is given for some rows only: seen once, a few or many times, or a class if the clone is expanded.

v_gene,d_gene,j_gene,abundance,CDR3nt,CDR3aa
TRBV29-1,-,TRBJ2-2,-,TGCAACATAGGGGAGGCCGGGGAGCTGTTTTTT,CNIGEAGELFF
TRBV4-2,TRBD2,TRBJ2-3,-,TGTGCCAGCAGCCAAGCAGGCAGCGGGGGGGAGAGCACAAATACGCTGTATTTT,CASSQAGSGGESTNTLYF
TRBV11-1,-,TRBJ2-2,-,TGTGCCAATAGCTTTCGGGACACCGGGGAGCTGTTTTTT,CANSFRDTGELFF
TRBV6-2/TRBV6-3,TRBD1,TRBJ2-1,-,TGTACCAGTAGTCCGCCGGGACAGGGCTCCTACAATGAGCAGTTCTTC,CTSSPPGQGSYNEQFF
TRBV11-2,TRBD2,TRBJ2-3,few,TGTGCCAGCAGCTCCGGGGGGGCTAGCGGAGGGGATACGCAGTATTTT,CASSSGGASGGDTQYF
TRBV5-5,TRBD2,TRBJ2-1,once,TGTGCCAGCAGCGGGGCTATAGGCCTAGCGGGAGAAAATGAGCAGTTCTTC,CASSGAIGLAGENEQFF
TRBV6-6,-,TRBJ2-7,-,TGTATCAGCAGCCCCGGAGCGGGCGAGCAGTACTTC,CISSPGAGEQYF
TRBV11-1,TRBD2,TRBJ2-3,-,TGTACCAGCAACTTAGCGGGAGTAATCACCGATACGCAGTATTTT,CTSNLAGVITDTQYF
TRBV29-1,-,TRBJ1-1,-,TGCAGCGTGTGTCCCAGGAGGCGGAACACTGATGCTTTCTTT,CSVCPRRRNTDAFF
TRBV12-3/TRBV12-4,TRBD2,TRBJ2-1,-,TGTGCCAGCATCAAAAACACCACGGGACTAGCGGCCAATGAGCAGTTCTTC,CASIKNTTGLAANEQFF
TRBV6-2/TRBV6-3,-,TRBJ1-1,few,TGTGCCAGTCGACTGACAGAAAACACTGAAGCTCTCTTT,CASRLTENTEALF
TRBV6-1,-,TRBJ2-3,-,TGTGCCAGCAGTGAAAGGCTGGGATTTCGCACAGATACGCAGTATTTT,CASSERLGFRTDTQYF
TRBV7-9,TRBD2,TRBJ2-3,-,TGTGCCAGCAGCTTTCCGACTAGCGGCACATATACGCATTATTTT,CASSFPTSGTYTHYF
TRBV5-5,-,TRBJ1-1,-,TGTGCCAGCACTCATAGGGTGAACATTGAAGCTTTCTTT,CASTHRVNIEAFF
TRBV11-1,TRBD2,TRBJ2-4,-,TGTACCAGCAGCTTTCTCGGGACTAGTGGGACCAAAAACATTCACTACTTC,CTSSFLGTSGTKNIHYF
TRBV7-9,-,TRBJ1-4,-,TGTGCCAGCAGTTACGATCGAACACGGACAACTAATGAAAAAGTGTTTTTT,CASSYDRTRTTNEKVFF
TRBV24-1,-,TRBJ2-3,many,TGTGCCACCAGTGATTGGTCGGGAGTTAGCACAGATACGCAGTATTTT,CATSDWSGVSTDTQYF